One and the same sample provided the 22 T cell receptor beta chains below, sequenced in a study of blood T cell repertoires in COVID-19. The method was immunoSEQ multiplex PCR; TCRdb's version includes in-frame clones alone and lacks a portion of them. The sample yields about 120,000 clones, about nine tenths seen once. The sequenced sample consisted of peripheral blood. These receptors originate from a human donor with active COVID-19. The donor label of this sample is uncertain.

The V gene is TRBV4-3, the J gene TRBJ2-3; TRBD1 might be the D (5 bases). CDR3 length: 16 amino acids. Trimming took 0 bases from V and 1 from J, leaving 11 bases between them. CDR1 is LGHNA and CDR2 is YSLEER in the germline V gene. The DNA for the CDR3 is TGCGCCAGCAGCCAAGATCAGGGTTTGGGCACAGATACGCAGTATTTT. It yields the protein CASSQDQGLGTDTQYF.

This sequence joins TRBV28 and TRBJ2-2, with a possible D match to TRBD2 (7 bases). The ends were cut back, 7 bases at V and 4 bases at J, with 16 bases in the middle. Per germline, CDR1 MDHEN and CDR2 SYDVKM. CDR3 size: 15 residues. The CDR3 DNA follows: TGTGCCAGCAACTTAGGGGGAGGGGGCACCGGGGAGCTGTTTTTT. Translated, it gives CASNLGGGGTGELFF.

The CDR3 nucleotides are TGTGCCAGTAGTAGCTCGGGGAACACCGGGGAGCTGTTTTTT. Protein product: CASSSSGNTGELFF. The chain recombines TRBV5-4 with TRBJ2-2; the D is unclear. The CDR3 covers 14 residues. The ends were cut back, 8 bases at V and 1 base at J, with 12 bases in the middle. Germline V CDR1 and CDR2: SGHNT, YYREEE (reference sequence). Together with reference TRBV5-4 and TRBJ2-2, the CDR3 gives the full variable domain: ETGVTQSPTHLIKTRGQQVTLRCSSQSGHNTVSWYQQALGQGPQFIFQYYREEENGRGNFPPRFSGLQFPNYSSELNVNALELDDSALYLCASSSSGNTGELFFGEGSRLTVL.

As DNA, the CDR3 is TGTGCCAGCAGTTTCAGACTAGCGGGGGGGCCCGGGGAGCTGTTTTTT. It translates to CASSFRLAGGPGELFF. The chain employs TRBV6-2 or TRBV6-3 and TRBJ2-2, with TRBD2 matching 14 bases. This CDR3 is 16 amino acids long. Germline assignment: CDR1 MNHEY and CDR2 SVGEGT. The V segment lost 4 bases and the J segment 6 bases; nucleotides outside the gene matches: 4.

This chain joins TRBV5-1 and TRBJ2-5; D may be TRBD1 (5 bases). Between the trimmed V and J ends, which lost 0 bases and 2 bases, there was a span of 11 bases. The germline gives CDR1 SGHRS, CDR2 YFSETQ. The CDR3 covers 15 residues. CDR3 in amino acids: CASSLGARQQETQYF. The CDR3 DNA is TGCGCCAGCAGCTTGGGGGCGAGACAGCAAGAGACCCAGTACTTC. Variable domain in full (rest from reference TRBV5-1 and TRBJ2-5): KAGVTQTPRYLIKTRGQQVTLSCSPISGHRSVSWYQQTPGQGLQFLFEYFSETQRNKGNFPGRFSGRQFSNSRSEMNVSTLELGDSALYLCASSLGARQQETQYFGPGTRLLVL.

This clone was picked up one time. V and J are TRBV5-4 and TRBJ1-2; 8 bases fit TRBD1. CDR3 length: 16 residues. Trimming took 6 bases from V and 8 from J; bases not matched to a gene: 18. The V gene's germline CDR1 is SGHNT and CDR2 YYREEE (reference sequence). This CDR3 is CASTLGAGGGFGGYTF. Written as DNA, the CDR3 is TGTGCCAGCACTTTAGGGGCAGGGGGCGGCTTCGGGGGCTACACCTTC. The full variable domain, completed using reference TRBV5-4 and TRBJ1-2, is ETGVTQSPTHLIKTRGQQVTLRCSSQSGHNTVSWYQQALGQGPQFIFQYYREEENGRGNFPPRFSGLQFPNYSSELNVNALELDDSALYLCASTLGAGGGFGGYTFGSGTRLTVV.

This rearrangement joins TRBV28 to TRBJ1-2; 7 bases match TRBD1. V gave up 5 bases and J gave up 7 bases; unmatched junction bases: 7. This CDR3 region has 13 residues. Germline V gene lookup returns CDR1 MDHEN and CDR2 SYDVKM. The CDR3 sequence: CASSETGKAGYTF. Written as DNA, the CDR3 is TGTGCCAGCAGTGAGACAGGGAAGGCTGGCTACACCTTC.

The V and J genes are TRBV5-1 and TRBJ2-5; 9 bases align to TRBD2. CDR1 and CDR2 from the germline V gene are SGHRS and YFSETQ. Unmatched junction bases numbered 7, after V lost 4 bases and J lost 0 bases. This CDR3 contains 16 residues. The CDR3 nucleotides are TGCGCCAGCAGCGACATAGCGGGGGTAAACCAAGAGACCCAGTACTTC. Its translation: CASSDIAGVNQETQYF.

This clone was found once. J is TRBJ2-3 and V is TRBV11-3; a possible D gene is TRBD2 (5 bases). CDR3 size: 16 residues. Germline CDR1 and CDR2: SGHNT and YENEEA. V lost 5 bases and J lost 6, with 21 bases in between. CDR3 loop: CASSGGASGPGDTQYF. In DNA form, the CDR3 reads TGTGCCAGCAGCGGAGGTGCTTCTGGTCCGGGGGATACGCAGTATTTT.

As regards this clone: The junction departs from germline at one end; a sequencing error may be responsible. The chain employs TRBV7-7 and TRBJ2-1; 9 positions agree with TRBD2. The CDR3 runs to 16 residues. The germline V gene encodes CDR1 SSHAT and CDR2 FNYEAQ (reference sequence). The CDR3: CASSLVAGADYNEQFF. The DNA for the CDR3 is TGTGCTAGCAGCTTAGTAGCGGGGGCCGACTACAATGAGCAGTTCTTC.

The chain uses TRBV4-2 and TRBJ1-2; 10 nucleotides line up with TRBD1. Germline V gene sequence: CDR1 LGHNA, CDR2 YNFKEQ. The CDR3 covers 16 residues. Germline trimming cut 1 base from V and 5 bases from J; bases unmatched to any gene: 7. The CDR3 spells CASSQVRDRGGYGYTF. The CDR3 region has the DNA TGTGCCAGCAGCCAAGTCCGGGACAGGGGAGGATATGGCTACACCTTC.

The chain combines TRBV2 with TRBJ2-5; tentatively, D is TRBD2 (5 bases). The CDR3 is made up of 12 amino acids. Germline assignment: CDR1 SNHLY and CDR2 FYNNEI. Trimming removed 4 bases at V and 2 bases at J, with 5 bases between. CDR3 residues: CASSGTQETQYF. CDR3 bases: TGTGCCAGCAGTGGGACTCAAGAGACCCAGTACTTC.

This chain connects TRBV19 to TRBJ1-1; 8 bases match TRBD1. Germline V lookup: CDR1 LNHDA, CDR2 SQIVND (reference sequence). The CDR3 sequence is 13 residues long. Losses at the gene ends were 6 bases for V and 5 bases for J; bases not matched to a gene: 5. This CDR3 is CASRIRGRTEAFF. In nucleotides, the CDR3 is TGTGCCAGTAGGATCAGGGGGCGTACTGAAGCTTTCTTT.

The V call is TRBV10-2, the J call TRBJ2-5; D gene uncertain. The CDR3 loop spans 12 amino acids. Germline V CDR1 and CDR2: WSHSY, SAAADI. V shed 7 bases and J shed 0 bases, with 6 bases lying between them. In DNA, the CDR3 is TGCGCCAGCACCCCTAACCAAGAGACCCAGTACTTC. It encodes CASTPNQETQYF.

The chain has TRBV27 and TRBJ2-1, with D possibly matching TRBD2 (6 bases). From germline, CDR1 is MNHEY and CDR2 SMNVEV (reference sequence). This CDR3 region has 15 residues. V was shortened by 1 base and J by 2 bases, with 9 bases between the two germline ends. CDR3 amino acids: CASSLFGGTYNEQFF. In DNA, the CDR3 is TGTGCCAGCAGTTTATTCGGGGGTACCTACAATGAGCAGTTCTTC.

This chain connects TRBV27 to TRBJ1-3; D unresolved. V was cut by 9 bases and J by 0 bases, with 12 bases left in between. This CDR3 comprises 14 residues. Germline lookup yields CDR1 MNHEY and CDR2 SMNVEV (reference sequence). The CDR3 loop is CASQDLNSGNTIYF. In DNA, the CDR3 is TGTGCCAGTCAGGATCTGAACTCTGGAAACACCATATATTTT.

This chain connects TRBV12-3 or TRBV12-4 to TRBJ2-1; D is perhaps TRBD2 (5 bases). This CDR3 comprises 13 residues. V lost 3 bases, J lost 8 bases, and 11 bases lay in between. CDR3 sequence: CASSLAGGYEQFF. In DNA form, the CDR3 reads TGTGCCAGCAGTTTGGCGGGCGGCTATGAGCAGTTCTTC.

This chain uses TRBV10-3 with TRBJ2-7; D ambiguous. The CDR3 extends over 13 amino acids. V was cut by 4 bases and J by 5 bases, with 12 bases left in between. CDR1 is ENHRY and CDR2 is SYGVKD in the germline V gene. As DNA, the CDR3 is TGTGCCATCAGTGTTGGTGCGTCCGACGAGCAGTACTTC. Amino acids: CAISVGASDEQYF.

The V and J genes are TRBV29-1 and TRBJ1-1, with D hard to call. Germline-derived CDR1 and CDR2 are SQVTM and ANQGSEA. There are 13 residues in the CDR3. V was shortened by 0 bases and J by 8 bases, with 13 bases between the two germline ends. The CDR3 loop is CSVEDRNLPEAFF. The CDR3 DNA is TGCAGCGTTGAAGATCGTAACCTACCCGAAGCTTTCTTT. The variable domain in full, with the rest retrieved from reference TRBV29-1 and TRBJ1-1, is SAVISQKPSRDICQRGTSLTIQCQVDSQVTMMFWYRQQPGQSLTLIATANQGSEATYESGFVIDKFPISRPNLTFSTLTVSNMSPEDSSIYLCSVEDRNLPEAFFGQGTRLTVV.

This clone appeared a single time. The V gene is TRBV5-1, the J gene TRBJ2-7, with D possibly TRBD1 on 5 matching bases. The V gene's germline CDR1 is SGHRS and CDR2 YFSETQ. The V end was cut by 1 base, the J end by 5 bases, with 19 bases between. The CDR3 totals 16 residues. The CDR3 DNA reads as TGCGCCAGCAGCTTGATCCAGGGCCCAGCTTTGAACGAGCAGTACTTC. Its translation is CASSLIQGPALNEQYF.

The chain joins TRBV19 to TRBJ1-2; no clear D. Germline CDR1 LNHDA, CDR2 SQIVND (reference sequence). This CDR3 comprises 13 residues. The ends were cut back, 7 bases at V and 5 bases at J, with 14 bases in the middle. The CDR3 region is CASTGGKSYGYTF. CDR3 nucleotides: TGTGCCAGTACGGGCGGGAAAAGTTATGGCTACACCTTC.

V gene TRBV28 combines with J gene TRBJ1-2; D is uncertain. CDR1 and CDR2 (germline): MDHEN, SYDVKM. This CDR3 is built from 14 residues. V lost 9 bases to trimming and J lost 0 bases, with 14 bases between them. The CDR3 region is CARTSSGTNYGYTF. CDR3 DNA: TGTGCCAGAACCTCCAGCGGAACTAACTATGGCTACACCTTC.